This TCR beta chain was recovered during a study of blood T cell repertoires in COVID-19. Study-level information: Spain, Italy and the United States supplied samples that represented acute and convalescent COVID-19. In each case, the material was cDNA or gDNA derived from T cells, B-cell-depleted T cells, or PBMCs.

Germline loops: CDR1 MDHEN, CDR2 SYDVKM. The germline V and J ends were trimmed by 7 bases and 8 bases, with 21 bases remaining between them. The length of the CDR3 is 15 residues. Method: immunoSEQ multiplex PCR; TCRdb's copy keeps in-frame clones and lacks some. The sample lists some 300,000 clones; over 80% were seen once. This rearrangement joins TRBV28 to TRBJ2-1; maybe TRBD2 (6 bases). The sequence derives from a woman in her fifties or sixties with active or convalescent COVID-19. The sequencing input was peripheral blood. As DNA, the CDR3 is TGTGCCAGCATGACACGGGCGGGAATGACTCATGAGCAGTTCTTC. It is translated as CASMTRAGMTHEQFF.